Below are 31 T cell receptor beta chains sequenced from a single sample in a study of blood T cell repertoires in COVID-19 (dated by TCRdb to 2018 to 2020). Library method: the immunoSEQ multiplex PCR assay. The table comes from immuneACCESS by way of TCRdb, which keeps in-frame sequences with V and J called. Part of the clones is missing from these tables; in studies checked, under half for an unresolved V gene and the rest for unknown reasons. The sample data list some 46,000 clones, and less than 90% of these were observed just once. In total, the top ten clones hold 6.5% to 9% of the sample. Sequencing input: peripheral blood. The receptors were gathered from a man in his sixties with active COVID-19.

The rearrangement uses TRBV6-4 and TRBJ1-3; 8 nucleotides align to TRBD1. This CDR3 region has 16 residues. J was trimmed by 3 bases and V by 0 bases; bases with no gene match: 4. Germline V gives CDR1 MRHNA, CDR2 SNTAGT. Here the CDR3 reads CASSDSGQGGGNTIYF. The CDR3 bases are TGTGCCAGCAGTGACTCAGGACAGGGCGGTGGAAACACCATATATTTT.

The rearrangement links TRBV3-1 (or the pseudogene TRBV3-2) to TRBJ1-2; D is unclear. Germline V gene sequence: CDR1 LGHDT, CDR2 YNNKEL (reference sequence). The CDR3 sequence is 14 residues long. Trimming stripped 4 bases from V and 1 base from J, with 10 bases between. The CDR3 coding sequence is TGTGCCAGCAGCCGAGGGAGTCTTAACTATGGCTACACCTTC. Translation gives CASSRGSLNYGYTF.

This chain joins TRBV7-6 and TRBJ2-5; TRBD2 matches at 10 bases. The CDR3 is 15 amino acids. CDR1 is SGHVS and CDR2 is FNYEAQ in the germline V gene. V lost 5 bases, J lost 4 bases, and 7 bases stayed unmatched. Here the CDR3 DNA reads TGTGCCAGCAGCACCAGCGGGGGGGCCTTAGAGACCCAGTACTTC. Translated, it gives CASSTSGGALETQYF.

The chain joins TRBV7-9 to TRBJ2-1, with D possibly matching TRBD2 (6 bases). Germline lookup yields CDR1 SEHNR and CDR2 FQNEAQ (reference sequence). The ends were cut back, 9 bases at V and 1 base at J, with 25 bases in the middle. There are 18 residues in the CDR3. The CDR3 nucleotides read TGTGCCAGTACAAGGAGGGGCGGAGAGGGTAGGTCCTACAATGAGCAGTTCTTC. Protein sequence: CASTRRGGEGRSYNEQFF. The complete variable domain, with remaining parts taken from reference TRBV7-9 and TRBJ2-1, reads DTGVSQNPRHKITKRGQNVTFRCDPISEHNRLYWYRQTLGQGPEFLTYFQNEAQLEKSRLLSDRFSAERPKGSFSTLEIQRTEQGDSAMYLCASTRRGGEGRSYNEQFFGPGTRLTVL.

The chain has TRBV24-1 and TRBJ2-1; 11 bases fit TRBD1. V was clipped by 6 bases and J by 4 bases; unmatched bases: 7. The CDR3 loop spans 16 amino acids. Germline assignment: CDR1 KGHDR and CDR2 SFDVKD. The CDR3 protein is CATSPYRDRGYNEQFF. The CDR3 DNA sequence: TGTGCCACCAGTCCTTACCGGGACAGGGGGTACAATGAGCAGTTCTTC.

The chain links TRBV7-9 to TRBJ2-3, with a tentative D call TRBD2 (6 bases). This CDR3 has 14 amino acids. Germline V gene sequence: CDR1 SEHNR, CDR2 FQNEAQ (reference sequence). The V end was cut by 1 base, the J end by 5 bases, with 10 bases between. CDR3 in DNA: TGTGCCAGCAGCTTAGATTCTAGCGAAGATACGCAGTATTTT. Translated, it gives CASSLDSSEDTQYF.

This chain joins TRBV20-1 and TRBJ1-1; TRBD1 might be the D (6 bases). The CDR3 contains 13 residues. Germline values: CDR1 DFQATT, CDR2 SNEGSKA (reference sequence). Between the trimmed V and J ends, which lost 3 bases and 0 bases, there was a span of 8 bases. The CDR3: CSASTGLNTEAFF. In nucleotides, the CDR3 is TGCAGTGCTAGTACAGGGTTGAACACTGAAGCTTTCTTT.

The chain recombines TRBV6-6 with TRBJ2-7; D possibly corresponds to TRBD1 (6 bases). V lost 2 bases and J 0 bases, leaving 11 bases between the germline ends. The V gene's germline CDR1 is MNHNY and CDR2 SVGAGI (reference sequence). The CDR3 has 15 amino acids. The CDR3 here is CASSYEGHPSYEQYF. DNA for the CDR3: TGTGCCAGCAGTTACGAGGGACACCCCTCCTACGAGCAGTACTTC.

This chain links TRBV19 with TRBJ1-1; D is undetermined. Trimming stripped 3 bases from V and 3 bases from J, with 11 bases between. Germline CDR1 LNHDA, CDR2 SQIVND (reference sequence). The CDR3 contains 14 residues. The CDR3 bases are TGTGCCAGTAGTATGGGCAGTGTGGACACTGAAGCTTTCTTT. Translating gives CASSMGSVDTEAFF.

The chain couples TRBV3-1 (or the pseudogene TRBV3-2) to TRBJ2-5, with a weak D call TRBD1 (5 bases). With 3 bases removed from V and 2 bases from J, the gap between germline ends came to 16 bases. In germline, CDR1 is LGHDT, CDR2 YNNKEL (reference sequence). The CDR3 extends over 16 amino acids. The CDR3 loop is CASSQALTALQETQYF. The CDR3 DNA reads TGTGCCAGCAGCCAGGCTTTGACAGCTTTACAAGAGACCCAGTACTTC.

The rearrangement uses TRBV28 and TRBJ2-7, with a weak D call TRBD1 (5 bases). The germline V gene has CDR1 MDHEN and CDR2 SYDVKM. The CDR3 is made up of 14 amino acids. Trimming shortened V by 8 bases and J by 6 bases, and 20 bases separated the two germline ends. Here the CDR3 DNA reads TGTGCCAGCGGGGCTGAGACGGAGCCAGGCGAGCAGTACTTC. It specifies CASGAETEPGEQYF.

The genes are TRBV27 and TRBJ2-1, with 8 bases that match TRBD2. This CDR3 is built from 14 residues. The V gene end was trimmed by 3 bases and the J gene end by 5 bases; junction bases not matched to a gene: 3. CDR1 and CDR2 (germline): MNHEY, SMNVEV (reference sequence). The CDR3 loop reads CASSFERGNNEQFF. In nucleotides, the CDR3 is TGTGCCAGCAGTTTTGAGCGGGGGAACAATGAGCAGTTCTTC.

The chain recombines TRBV19 with TRBJ1-1; 8 nucleotides align to TRBD1. This CDR3 comprises 16 residues. V lost 4 bases to trimming and J lost 0 bases; unmatched junction nucleotides: 7. Germline CDR1 LNHDA, CDR2 SQIVND (reference sequence). In nucleotides, the CDR3 is TGTGCCAGTAGTAGAGTGGGGGACAGGATGAACACTGAAGCTTTCTTT. Translating it yields CASSRVGDRMNTEAFF.

The CDR3 coding sequence is TGTGCCAGCAGCTTAGGAGGGCAGGACAGCCGCTACGAGCAGTACTTC. Translating it yields CASSLGGQDSRYEQYF. The chain couples TRBV7-8 to TRBJ2-7, with TRBD1 as a possible D gene (6 bases). CDR1 is SGHVS, CDR2 FQNEAQ, per germline. The V end was cut by 1 base, the J end by 3 bases, with 16 bases between. This CDR3 is 16 amino acids long.

The V and J genes are TRBV2 and TRBJ2-3; D is perhaps TRBD1 (6 bases). V lost 2 bases and J 4 bases, leaving 10 bases between the germline ends. Germline CDR1 and CDR2: SNHLY and FYNNEI. This CDR3 spans 14 amino acids. The chain's CDR3 is CASSETGFADTQYF. CDR3 bases: TGTGCCAGCAGTGAAACAGGGTTTGCAGATACGCAGTATTTT.

The genes are TRBV18 and TRBJ1-3; D remains ambiguous. The germline V and J ends were trimmed by 2 bases and 0 bases, with 11 bases remaining between them. The CDR3 is 16 amino acids. Germline loops: CDR1 KGHSH, CDR2 LQKENI. CDR3 sequence reads: CASSPYSLSSGNTIYF. The CDR3 DNA follows: TGTGCCAGCTCACCATACTCCTTGAGCTCTGGAAACACCATATATTTT.

The chain combines TRBV7-2 with TRBJ2-5, with D possibly TRBD1 on 6 matching bases. Trimming left V 5 bases short and J 1 base short, with 17 bases between. The CDR3 covers 16 residues. Germline lookup yields CDR1 SGHTA and CDR2 FQGNSA. For the CDR3, the DNA is TGTGCCAGCAGCAGAGGAAGCGGACAGAGCCAAGAGACCCAGTACTTC. Protein: CASSRGSGQSQETQYF.

This chain uses TRBV24-1 with TRBJ2-7; D not resolved. The V end lost 7 bases, the J end lost 0 bases, and 9 bases lay between the germline ends. Germline V CDR1 and CDR2: KGHDR, SFDVKD. This CDR3 contains 13 residues. As DNA, the CDR3 is TGTGCCACCAGCCGAGGCAACTCCTACGAGCAGTACTTC. The encoded protein is CATSRGNSYEQYF.

This clone was seen only once. The rearrangement links TRBV2 to TRBJ2-1; D is uncertain. The germline V and J ends were trimmed by 5 bases and 4 bases, with 3 bases remaining between them. Germline V gene sequence: CDR1 SNHLY, CDR2 FYNNEI. The CDR3 has 11 residues. The CDR3 bases are TGTGCCAGCAGTCCATACAATGAGCAGTTCTTC. Amino acid sequence: CASSPYNEQFF.

V is TRBV6-6 and J is TRBJ2-6; D not certain. CDR3 length: 12 amino acids. V was cut by 8 bases and J by 1 base, with 3 bases left in between. In germline, CDR1 is MNHNY, CDR2 SVGAGI (reference sequence). In DNA form, the CDR3 reads TGTGCCAGCTCGTCTGGGGCCAACGTCCTGACTTTC. It is translated as CASSSGANVLTF.

The chain employs TRBV7-3 and TRBJ1-1, with 8 bases identical to TRBD1. The CDR3 has 13 amino acids. CDR1 and CDR2 from the germline V gene are SGHTA and FQGTGA. V gave up 5 bases and J gave up 4 bases; unmatched junction bases: 3. The CDR3, as DNA: TGTGCCAGCAGCCGTACAGGGGGCACTGAAGCTTTCTTT. Its translation is CASSRTGGTEAFF.

The genes are TRBV6-2 or TRBV6-3 and TRBJ1-5; D gene unclear. Germline V gene data show CDR1 as MNHEY and CDR2 as SVGEGT. The V gene lost 4 bases and the J gene lost 0 bases, with 22 bases spanning the gap. The CDR3 runs 19 residues. As DNA, the CDR3 is TGTGCCAGCAGTTTAACCCTACGCCGAGGAGGGAATAGCAATCAGCCCCAGCATTTT. Amino acids: CASSLTLRRGGNSNQPQHF.

The rearrangement links TRBV6-1 to TRBJ2-2, with a tentative D call TRBD1 (6 bases). Trimming left V 1 base short and J 4 bases short, with 10 bases between. Germline-derived CDR1 and CDR2 are MNHNS and SASEGT. The CDR3 spans 15 residues. CDR3 loop: CASSEVGARTGELFF. CDR3 nucleotide sequence: TGTGCCAGCAGTGAAGTGGGGGCCCGCACCGGGGAGCTGTTTTTT.

V usage is TRBV3-1 (or the pseudogene TRBV3-2) and J usage is TRBJ1-5; 8 bases map to TRBD1. This CDR3 contains 14 residues. CDR1 LGHDT and CDR2 YNNKEL come from the germline V gene (reference sequence). J lost 7 bases, V lost 4 bases, and 6 bases had no gene match. The CDR3 bases are TGTGCCAGCAGCCCCAGACAGGGGCAACAGCCCCAGCATTTT. Translated: CASSPRQGQQPQHF.

The V gene is TRBV5-1, the J gene TRBJ2-3; TRBD2 aligns across 11 bases. Trimming cost V 5 bases and J 5 bases; bases outside gene matches: 7. This CDR3 is built from 15 residues. Germline values: CDR1 SGHRS, CDR2 YFSETQ. CDR3 bases: TGCGCCAGCAGAAGGACTAGCGGGTCGATAGATACGCAGTATTTT. Its translation is CASRRTSGSIDTQYF.

The genes are TRBV7-9 and TRBJ2-2; 7 bases fit TRBD1. The CDR3 extends over 13 amino acids. The trim removed 1 base at V and 13 bases at J, leaving 6 bases unmatched. Germline values: CDR1 SEHNR, CDR2 FQNEAQ (reference sequence). The CDR3 coding sequence is TGTGCCAGCAGCTTAGGACAGGGAGCTGGGCTGTTTTTT. Protein product: CASSLGQGAGLFF.

This rearrangement joins TRBV4-1 to TRBJ2-7; possible D gene TRBD2, 5 bases. V was shortened by 0 bases and J by 6 bases, with 12 bases between the two germline ends. The CDR3 extends over 14 amino acids. CDR1 is MGHRA and CDR2 is YSYEKL in the germline V gene. The chain's CDR3 is CASSQERVLREQYF. The CDR3 DNA follows: TGCGCCAGCAGCCAAGAGAGGGTACTACGCGAGCAGTACTTC.

This clone showed up just once. The chain employs TRBV19 and TRBJ1-6; 8 bases are a match to TRBD1. This CDR3 is built from 14 residues. V lost 4 bases and J lost 10; bases outside the gene matches: 6. Germline CDR1 LNHDA, CDR2 SQIVND (reference sequence). The CDR3 reads CASSTTGDESPLHF. DNA of the CDR3: TGTGCCAGTAGTACGACAGGGGATGAATCACCCCTCCACTTT.

V gene TRBV3-1 (or the pseudogene TRBV3-2) combines with J gene TRBJ2-7, with D perhaps matching TRBD1 (6 bases). Between the trimmed V and J ends, which lost 2 bases and 4 bases, there was a span of 12 bases. Germline CDR1 reads LGHDT; CDR2 reads YNNKEL (reference sequence). The CDR3 spans 14 residues. The CDR3 protein is CASSQSPRGYEQYF. Here the CDR3 DNA reads TGTGCCAGCAGCCAAAGCCCCAGGGGTTACGAGCAGTACTTC.

The chain employs TRBV20-1 and TRBJ2-1, with TRBD1 identical over 7 bases. Trimming took 3 bases from V and 0 from J; bases not matched to a gene: 17. The CDR3 spans 19 residues. Germline CDR1 and CDR2: DFQATT and SNEGSKA (reference sequence). The CDR3 nucleotides are TGCAGTGCTAGTAAGGGGGCTAACGCACTAAGCTACTCCTACAATGAGCAGTTCTTC. Its protein is CSASKGANALSYSYNEQFF.

The rearrangement joins TRBV10-1 to TRBJ1-2; tentative D call: TRBD1 (5 bases). CDR1 is WNHNN and CDR2 is SYGVQD in the germline V gene (reference sequence). The CDR3 consists of 15 residues. Trimming stripped 0 bases from V and 4 bases from J, with 12 bases between. CDR3 coding DNA: TGCGCCAGCAGTGAGTCTAGGGGCCCTCTCTATGGCTACACCTTC. This translates into CASSESRGPLYGYTF.